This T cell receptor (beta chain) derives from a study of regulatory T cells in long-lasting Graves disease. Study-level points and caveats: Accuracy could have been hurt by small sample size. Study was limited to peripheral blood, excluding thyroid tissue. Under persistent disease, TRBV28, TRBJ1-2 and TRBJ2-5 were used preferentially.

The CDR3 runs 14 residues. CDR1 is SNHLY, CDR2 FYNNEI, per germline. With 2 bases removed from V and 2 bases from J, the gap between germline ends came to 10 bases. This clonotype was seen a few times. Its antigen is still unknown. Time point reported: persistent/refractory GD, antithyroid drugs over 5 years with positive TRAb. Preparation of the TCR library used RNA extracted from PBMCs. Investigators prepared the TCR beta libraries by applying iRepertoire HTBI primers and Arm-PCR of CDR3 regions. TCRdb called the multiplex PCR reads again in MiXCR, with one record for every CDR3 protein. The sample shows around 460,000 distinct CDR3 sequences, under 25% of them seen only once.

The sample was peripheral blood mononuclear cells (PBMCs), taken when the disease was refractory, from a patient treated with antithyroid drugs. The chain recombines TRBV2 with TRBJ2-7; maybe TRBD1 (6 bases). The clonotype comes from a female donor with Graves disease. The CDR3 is CASSERDTPYEQYF. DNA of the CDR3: TGTGCCAGCAGTGAACGGGACACCCCCTACGAGCAGTACTTC. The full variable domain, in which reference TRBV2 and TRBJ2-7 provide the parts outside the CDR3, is EPEVTQTPSHQVTQMGQEVILRCVPISNHLYFYWYRQILGQKVEFLVSFYNNEISEKSEIFDDQFSVERPDGSNFTLKIRSTKLEDSAMYFCASSERDTPYEQYFGPGTRLTVT.